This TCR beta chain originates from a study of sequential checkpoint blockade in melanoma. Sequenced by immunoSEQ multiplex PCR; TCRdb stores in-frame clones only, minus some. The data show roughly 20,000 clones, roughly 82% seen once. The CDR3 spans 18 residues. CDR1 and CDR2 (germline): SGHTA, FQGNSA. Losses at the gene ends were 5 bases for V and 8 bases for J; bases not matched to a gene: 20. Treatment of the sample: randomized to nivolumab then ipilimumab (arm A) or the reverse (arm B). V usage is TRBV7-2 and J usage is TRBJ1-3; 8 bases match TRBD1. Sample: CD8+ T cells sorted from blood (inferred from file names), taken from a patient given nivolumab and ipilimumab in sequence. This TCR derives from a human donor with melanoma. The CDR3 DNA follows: TGTGCCAGCAGCGCAACGCCGGCAGGGGGCTGGGGAGCAGACACCATATATTTT. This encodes CASSATPAGGWGADTIYF. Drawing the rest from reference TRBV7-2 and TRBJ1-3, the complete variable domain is GAGVSQSPSNKVTEKGKDVELRCDPISGHTALYWYRQSLGQGLEFLIYFQGNSAPDKSGLPSDRFSAERTGGSVSTLTIQRTQQEDSAVYLCASSATPAGGWGADTIYFGEGSWLTVV.